The 27 T cell receptor beta chains below were found in one sample sequenced in a study of shared clonotypes between healthy human individuals. Some clones are missing from TCRdb's copy, which holds only in-frame ones; the method was immunoSEQ multiplex PCR. The table lists some 1 million clones, about three quarters of them singletons. Source material: memory CD4+ T cells sorted from blood. Sample subset: CD45RA-negative fraction. Every receptor here comes from a man aged 18 to 29 in good health.

The rearrangement links TRBV5-8 to TRBJ1-4, with D possibly TRBD1 on 5 matching bases. This CDR3 is built from 14 residues. The V gene's germline CDR1 is SGHTS and CDR2 YDEGEE. Trimming removed 0 bases at V and 5 bases at J, with 8 bases between. CDR3 residues: CASSLDRWNEKLFF. CDR3 nucleotides: TGTGCCAGCAGCTTGGACAGGTGGAATGAAAAACTGTTTTTT.

About this clone: Other nucleotide sequences from this sample produce the same CDR3. V gene TRBV11-2 combines with J gene TRBJ1-1; D is perhaps TRBD1 (5 bases). Trimming took 4 bases from V and 1 from J, leaving 7 bases between them. CDR1 and CDR2 from the germline V gene are SGHAT and FQNNGV. CDR3 length equals 13 residues. CDR3 DNA sequence: TGTGCCAGCAGCTCCGACAGGAACACTGAAGCTTTCTTT. Residues: CASSSDRNTEAFF.

This chain connects TRBV9 to TRBJ2-2, with a weak D call TRBD1 (5 bases). The CDR3 contains 14 residues. Germline-derived CDR1 and CDR2 are SGDLS and YYNGEE. Trimming took 7 bases from V and 0 from J, leaving 10 bases between them. CDR3 loop: CASEGRANTGELFF. DNA for the CDR3: TGTGCCAGCGAAGGCAGGGCGAACACCGGGGAGCTGTTTTTT.

About this clone itself: One end of the junction does not line up with germline, which may come from a read error. V and J are TRBV7-7 and TRBJ2-3; D gene uncertain. The germline CDR1 and CDR2 sequences are SSHAT and FNYEAQ (reference sequence). The CDR3 covers 13 residues. The CDR3 nucleotides are TGTGCTAGCAGCCCCACGGAAACAGATACGCAGTATTTT. Translated, it gives CASSPTETDTQYF.

The chain recombines TRBV29-1 with TRBJ2-2; the D gene could be TRBD1 or TRBD2 (5 bases each). This CDR3 comprises 16 residues. Germline CDR1 reads SQVTM; CDR2 reads ANQGSEA. V gave up 4 bases and J gave up 2 bases, with 17 bases separating them. The CDR3 DNA reads TGCAGCGTTGGTCTGGAGAGTGGGGGAAACACCGGGGAGCTGTTTTTT. This codes for CSVGLESGGNTGELFF.

In its sample, this clone was seen a few times. V usage is TRBV2 and J usage is TRBJ2-7; D may be TRBD1 (5 bases). Germline V gene data show CDR1 as SNHLY and CDR2 as FYNNEI. The CDR3 is made up of 12 amino acids. V shed 6 bases and J shed 6 bases, with 12 bases lying between them. This CDR3 is CASRPGPFEQYF. As DNA, the CDR3 is TGTGCCAGCAGGCCAGGGCCCTTCGAGCAGTACTTC.

V usage is TRBV19 and J usage is TRBJ2-2, with 7 positions matching TRBD1. In germline, CDR1 is LNHDA, CDR2 SQIVND (reference sequence). J lost 7 bases, V lost 7 bases, and 3 bases had no gene match. The CDR3 loop spans 12 amino acids. This chain's CDR3 is CASNAGGGELFF. CDR3 nucleotide sequence: TGTGCCAGTAATGCAGGGGGCGGGGAGCTGTTTTTT.

V gene TRBV13 combines with J gene TRBJ2-3, with 9 positions matching TRBD1. Looked up from germline, CDR1 is PRHDT and CDR2 is FYEKMQ (reference sequence). The V and J ends lost 4 bases and 5 bases, in that order; junction bases with no gene match: 4. This CDR3 contains 14 residues. CDR3 in DNA: TGTGCCAGCAGCTCGGGACAGGGCGTAGATACGCAGTATTTT. Translated, it gives CASSSGQGVDTQYF.

The chain carries TRBV5-6 and TRBJ1-3, with D possibly being TRBD1 (5 bases). The V gene's germline CDR1 is SGHDT and CDR2 YYEEEE. V was cut by 4 bases and J by 2 bases, with 13 bases left in between. The CDR3 loop spans 15 amino acids. This CDR3 reads CASSHRGVAGNTIYF. CDR3 in DNA: TGTGCCAGCAGCCATCGGGGGGTAGCTGGAAACACCATATATTTT.

The J gene is TRBJ1-1, the V gene TRBV4-1; D may be TRBD1 (5 bases). The CDR3 covers 15 residues. The germline V gene encodes CDR1 MGHRA and CDR2 YSYEKL. V lost 4 bases and J 0 bases, leaving 12 bases between the germline ends. DNA for the CDR3: TGCGCCAGCAGCCCCCTCGGGGCAGTGAACACTGAAGCTTTCTTT. Translating gives CASSPLGAVNTEAFF.

This chain joins TRBV29-1 and TRBJ2-2; 9 nucleotides line up with TRBD1. Germline V CDR1 and CDR2: SQVTM, ANQGSEA. The CDR3 contains 15 residues. Germline trimming cut 7 bases from V and 6 bases from J; bases unmatched to any gene: 12. The CDR3 DNA is TGCAGCGCCGGGGCCGGGACAGGGATCGCCGGGGAGCTGTTTTTT. Protein product: CSAGAGTGIAGELFF.

This clone was counted a single time. The chain couples TRBV4-1 to TRBJ1-4; 7 bases match TRBD1. The ends lost 2 bases at V and 2 bases at J; junction bases unmatched: 5. Germline V gene sequence: CDR1 MGHRA, CDR2 YSYEKL. The CDR3 loop spans 16 amino acids. CDR3 DNA: TGCGCCAGCAGCCAATTAAGGGGGCAGACTAATGAAAAACTGTTTTTT. It encodes CASSQLRGQTNEKLFF.

V usage is TRBV7-2 and J usage is TRBJ2-4; TRBD2 agrees at 7 bases. The V gene's germline CDR1 is SGHTA and CDR2 FQGNSA. The CDR3 is 16 residues long. With V trimmed by 5 bases and J by 0 bases, 7 bases remained unmatched. Here the CDR3 DNA reads TGTGCCAGCAGCGCGGGGACTACCCCAGCCAAAAACATTCAGTACTTC. It codes for CASSAGTTPAKNIQYF.

This clone was detected a few times. The identical CDR3 is also encoded by other nucleotide sequences in the sample. V is TRBV7-2 and J is TRBJ1-5, with TRBD1 matching 7 bases. Germline lookup yields CDR1 SGHTA and CDR2 FQGNSA. This CDR3 is built from 14 residues. V was clipped by 1 base and J by 9 bases; unmatched bases: 6. CDR3 region: CASSLGTGSGPQHF. For the CDR3, the DNA is TGTGCCAGCAGCTTAGGGACAGGCTCGGGGCCCCAGCATTTT.

The CDR3 loop reads CASSQDRGREKLFF. The CDR3 nucleotides read TGTGCCAGCAGCCAGGACAGGGGGCGGGAAAAACTGTTTTTT. This chain links TRBV5-5 with TRBJ1-4; the match to TRBD1 covers 11 bases. Germline values: CDR1 SGHKS, CDR2 YYEKEE (reference sequence). The CDR3 extends over 14 amino acids. Trimming cost V 4 bases and J 8 bases; bases outside gene matches: 4. The full variable domain, completed using reference TRBV5-5 and TRBJ1-4, is DAGVTQSPTHLIKTRGQQVTLRCSPISGHKSVSWYQQVLGQGPQFIFQYYEKEERGRGNFPDRFSARQFPNYSSELNVNALLLGDSALYLCASSQDRGREKLFFGSGTQLSVL.

The rearrangement joins TRBV7-6 to TRBJ2-3; 10 nucleotides align to TRBD1. V dropped 5 bases and J dropped 5; count of bases not matched to a gene: 4. The CDR3 has 14 residues. Germline values: CDR1 SGHVS, CDR2 FNYEAQ. CDR3 residues: CASSPGQGLDTQYF. The CDR3 DNA reads as TGTGCCAGCAGCCCGGGACAGGGGTTAGATACGCAGTATTTT.

This sequence joins TRBV4-1 and TRBJ1-6; D not resolved. CDR3 length equals 17 residues. The ends were cut back, 2 bases at V and 5 bases at J, with 16 bases in the middle. Germline loops: CDR1 MGHRA, CDR2 YSYEKL. The CDR3: CASSQIGRATNNSPLHF. The CDR3 region has the DNA TGCGCCAGCAGCCAAATCGGCCGGGCCACTAATAATTCACCCCTCCACTTT.

The chain links TRBV19 to TRBJ2-3; the D call may be TRBD1 or TRBD2 (5 bases each). V was clipped by 5 bases and J by 10 bases, with 19 bases between them. This CDR3 has 14 residues. The germline gives CDR1 LNHDA, CDR2 SQIVND (reference sequence). The CDR3 bases are TGTGCCAGTAGTCCCTCCGGGGCTAATTGGGCGCAGTATTTT. Its translation is CASSPSGANWAQYF. The full variable domain, completed using reference TRBV19 and TRBJ2-3, is DGGITQSPKYLFRKEGQNVTLSCEQNLNHDAMYWYRQDPGQGLRLIYYSQIVNDFQKGDIAEGYSVSREKKESFPLTVTSAQKNPTAFYLCASSPSGANWAQYFGPGTRLTVL.

Notes on this clone: This may be a read error: a much more frequent sequence differs by one nucleotide. The chain uses TRBV2 and TRBJ1-5; TRBD1 matches 9 bases. The CDR3 has 15 amino acids. The germline V gene encodes CDR1 SNHLY and CDR2 FYNNEI. With V trimmed by 2 bases and J by 2 bases, 1 base remained unmatched. The CDR3 here is CASSEWTGGNQPQHF. CDR3 nucleotide sequence: TGTGCCAGCAGTGAATGGACAGGGGGCAATCAGCCCCAGCATTTT.

The chain uses TRBV7-9 and TRBJ1-4, with 7 bases fitting TRBD1. The V gene's germline CDR1 is SEHNR and CDR2 FQNEAQ (reference sequence). The length of the CDR3 is 16 residues. V shed 6 bases and J 8 bases; nucleotides not matched to a gene: 15. The CDR3 bases are TGTGCCAGCAGGAGAAAAGGAGGGGGCGCGGAGGAAAAACTGTTTTTT. Translated: CASRRKGGGAEEKLFF.

This clone has a handful of counts. The gene calls are TRBV7-9 and TRBJ2-7, with D maybe TRBD2 (6 bases). Germline CDR1 SEHNR, CDR2 FQNEAQ (reference sequence). Trimming removed 4 bases at V and 4 bases at J, with 20 bases between. The CDR3 has 16 amino acids. CDR3: CASSSGRLIRGYEQYF. CDR3 bases: TGTGCCAGCAGCTCCGGGAGATTAATACGGGGGTACGAGCAGTACTTC.

As regards this clone: It may be a read error: a sequence one base away is much more abundant. The chain joins TRBV5-4 to TRBJ1-5; D unresolved. This CDR3 spans 12 amino acids. Germline lookup yields CDR1 SGHNT and CDR2 YYREEE (reference sequence). Trimming took 2 bases from V and 4 from J, leaving 4 bases between them. Here the CDR3 DNA reads TGTGCCAGCAGCTTTGGGAATCAGCCCCAGCATTTT. Amino acids: CASSFGNQPQHF. The full variable domain, in which reference TRBV5-4 and TRBJ1-5 provide the parts outside the CDR3, is ETGVTQSPTHLIKTRGQQVTLRCSSQSGHNTVSWYQQALGQGPQFIFQYYREEENGRGNFPPRFSGLQFPNYSSELNVNALELDDSALYLCASSFGNQPQHFGDGTRLSIL.

The J gene is TRBJ2-1, the V gene TRBV7-9; D is uncertain. This CDR3 is built from 12 residues. With 4 bases removed from V and 10 bases from J, the gap between germline ends came to 11 bases. In germline, CDR1 is SEHNR, CDR2 FQNEAQ (reference sequence). The CDR3 DNA reads TGTGCCAGCAGCTCCCGTCCCGGGGAGCAGTTCTTC. This encodes CASSSRPGEQFF.

The CDR3 loop reads CASSDQGGLDTQYF. CDR3 coding DNA: TGTGCCAGCAGTGATCAGGGGGGGCTAGATACGCAGTATTTT. The chain combines TRBV25-1 with TRBJ2-3; perhaps D is TRBD1 or TRBD2 (7 bases each). Germline V gene data show CDR1 as MGHDK and CDR2 as SYGVNS. Trimming removed 3 bases from V and 5 bases from J, with 12 bases in between. CDR3 length: 14 amino acids.

The chain couples TRBV30 to TRBJ2-2; TRBD1 might be the D (5 bases). The CDR3 covers 12 residues. V shed 1 base and J shed 10 bases, with 10 bases lying between them. Germline V gene sequence: CDR1 GTSNPN, CDR2 SVGIG (reference sequence). The DNA for the CDR3 is TGTGCCTGGAGTGGGGGCACCTCGGAGCTGTTTTTT. It is translated as CAWSGGTSELFF.

The V and J genes are TRBV6-6 and TRBJ2-3; TRBD2 matches at 8 bases. With 9 bases clipped from V and 3 bases from J, the junction kept 8 bases outside the gene matches. CDR1 is MNHNY, CDR2 SVGAGI, per germline (reference sequence). The CDR3 covers 14 residues. CDR3 coding DNA: TGTGCCAGTTTACGGGGGGGCATAACAGATACGCAGTATTTT. It specifies CASLRGGITDTQYF.

The CDR3 DNA sequence: TGTGCCAGCAGCGTTGATGCCTCGGGGGCCTACGAGCAGTACTTC. Translating gives CASSVDASGAYEQYF. The chain carries TRBV9 and TRBJ2-7; tentative D call: TRBD2 (6 bases). This CDR3 comprises 15 residues. Trimming left V 2 bases short and J 2 bases short, with 14 bases between. The germline gives CDR1 SGDLS, CDR2 YYNGEE.